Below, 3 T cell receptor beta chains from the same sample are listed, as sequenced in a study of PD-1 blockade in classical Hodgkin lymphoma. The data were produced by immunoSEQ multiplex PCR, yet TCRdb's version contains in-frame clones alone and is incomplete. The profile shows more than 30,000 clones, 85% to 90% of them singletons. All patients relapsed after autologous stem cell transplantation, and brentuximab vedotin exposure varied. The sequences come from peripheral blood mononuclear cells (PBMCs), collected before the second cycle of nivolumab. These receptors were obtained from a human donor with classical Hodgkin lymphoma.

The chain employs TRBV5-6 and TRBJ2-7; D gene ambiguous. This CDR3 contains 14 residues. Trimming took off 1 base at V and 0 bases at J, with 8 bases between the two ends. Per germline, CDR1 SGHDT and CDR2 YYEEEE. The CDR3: CASSLTGVSYEQYF. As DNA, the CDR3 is TGTGCCAGCAGCTTGACTGGCGTCTCCTACGAGCAGTACTTC. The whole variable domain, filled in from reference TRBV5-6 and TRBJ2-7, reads DAGVTQSPTHLIKTRGQQVTLRCSPKSGHDTVSWYQQALGQGPQFIFQYYEEEERQRGNFPDRFSGHQFPNYSSELNVNALLLGDSALYLCASSLTGVSYEQYFGPGTRLTVT.

The CDR3 here is CASSIQGNNQPQHF. The CDR3 DNA is TGTGCCAGTAGTATACAGGGCAATAATCAGCCCCAGCATTTT. The rearrangement links TRBV19 to TRBJ1-5; D might be TRBD1 (5 bases). This CDR3 region has 14 residues. V was shortened by 2 bases and J by 4 bases, with 9 bases between the two germline ends. From germline, CDR1 is LNHDA and CDR2 SQIVND (reference sequence).

In nucleotides, the CDR3 is TGTGCCAGCAGCGTAGATGGTGGAGAAGAGACCCAGTACTTC. Translated: CASSVDGGEETQYF. The chain has TRBV9 and TRBJ2-5; D is ambiguous. Per the germline V gene, CDR1 is SGDLS and CDR2 is YYNGEE. V lost 0 bases and J lost 3, with 9 bases in between. The CDR3 extends over 14 amino acids.